These 29 T cell receptor beta chains were sequenced from one sample in a study of T cells in Graves' hyperthyroidism and ophthalmopathy. Researchers took RNA transcripts and amplified the TCR beta CDR3 regions from them. In the first-round RT-PCR of the TCR CDR3, the HTBI primer set was used. TCRdb independently ran MiXCR on the multiplex PCR reads; one entry per CDR3 protein. The sample comprises roughly 130,000 distinct CDR3 sequences, more than 20% of which are singletons, and around two thirds rests with the top ten. The material sequenced was blood. The receptors were sampled from a woman aged 50 to 65 with Graves' hyperthyroidism that later progressed to Graves' ophthalmopathy.

This clonotype was observed a handful of times. The CDR3 here is CASSAGVVGVEQFF. CDR3 nucleotide sequence: TGTGCCAGCAGCGCGGGGGTAGTCGGGGTTGAGCAGTTCTTC. The chain recombines TRBV9 with TRBJ2-1, with D possibly TRBD2 on 6 matching bases. The CDR3 consists of 14 residues. In germline, CDR1 is SGDLS, CDR2 YYNGEE. V dropped 3 bases and J dropped 9 bases, with 16 bases sitting between them.

This clonotype has ten or more counts. This chain links TRBV28 with TRBJ2-7, with 7 bases that match TRBD2. The CDR3 spans 14 residues. CDR1 and CDR2 (germline): MDHEN, SYDVKM. The junction had 7 bases not matched to a gene; V was cut back by 6 bases and J by 2 bases. CDR3 bases: TGTGCCAGCAGCGTTTCTAGCGGCCCCTACGAGCAGTACTTC. It translates to CASSVSSGPYEQYF.

This clonotype was detected ten times or more. The rearrangement links TRBV7-8 to TRBJ2-7, with D unresolved. The germline gives CDR1 SGHVS, CDR2 FQNEAQ. V was cut by 1 base and J by 2 bases, with 9 bases left in between. This CDR3 is 14 amino acids long. CDR3 amino acids: CASSLGLGPYEQYF. The CDR3 bases are TGTGCCAGCAGCTTAGGATTGGGCCCCTACGAGCAGTACTTC. Full variable domain (remainder filled in from reference TRBV7-8 and TRBJ2-7): GAGVSQSPRYKVAKRGQDVALRCDPISGHVSLFWYQQALGQGPEFLTYFQNEAQLDKSGLPSDRFFAERPEGSVSTLKIQRTQQEDSAVYLCASSLGLGPYEQYFGPGTRLTVT.

This clonotype was picked up many times. At one of its ends the junction is not consistent with the germline gene, which may arise from a read error. The chain joins TRBV5-5 to TRBJ2-1; 8 positions match TRBD1. Germline CDR1 and CDR2: SGHKS and YYEKEE (reference sequence). The CDR3 spans 14 residues. CDR3 bases: TGTGCCAGCAACTTGGACAGGGTGGCCAATGAGCAGTTCTTC. It specifies CASNLDRVANEQFF. Using reference TRBV5-5 and TRBJ2-1 for the parts outside the CDR3, the full variable domain is DAGVTQSPTHLIKTRGQQVTLRCSPISGHKSVSWYQQVLGQGPQFIFQYYEKEERGRGNFPDRFSARQFPNYSSELNVNALLLGDSALYLCASNLDRVANEQFFGPGTRLTVL.

CDR3 amino acids: CASSSRVYEQYF. As DNA, the CDR3 is TGTGCCAGCAGTTCCAGGGTCTACGAGCAGTACTTC. The chain carries TRBV28 and TRBJ2-7, with D possibly matching TRBD1 (5 bases). Looked up from germline, CDR1 is MDHEN and CDR2 is SYDVKM. V lost 4 bases and J lost 3, with 7 bases in between. The CDR3 runs 12 residues.

This clonotype appeared a few times. The chain recombines TRBV13 with TRBJ2-7; no clear D gene. The V end lost 2 bases, the J end lost 0 bases, and 11 bases lay between the germline ends. Germline V CDR1 and CDR2: PRHDT, FYEKMQ (reference sequence). This CDR3 is 15 amino acids long. In DNA, the CDR3 is TGTGCCAGCAGCTTATTCGGGCTGGGCTCCTACGAGCAGTACTTC. Its translation: CASSLFGLGSYEQYF.

A word on this clonotype: A much larger clone sits a single nucleotide away, making a read error possible. The rearrangement uses TRBV3-1 and TRBJ2-5; 7 positions match TRBD2. V was clipped by 2 bases and J by 6 bases; unmatched bases: 12. CDR3 length: 16 amino acids. Looked up from germline, CDR1 is LGHDT and CDR2 is YNNKEL (reference sequence). The CDR3 nucleotides are TGTGCCAGCAGCCAAAATGGACGGCTAGCGGTAAAGACCCAGTACTTC. As protein: CASSQNGRLAVKTQYF.

Only a few counts were recorded for this clonotype. The chain links TRBV7-2 to TRBJ1-4; 7 bases agree with TRBD1. Germline-derived CDR1 and CDR2 are SGHTA and FQGNSA. The CDR3 totals 17 residues. Trimming cost V 4 bases and J 8 bases; bases outside gene matches: 16. The CDR3 is CASSYRGRGQLGEKLFF. In DNA, the CDR3 is TGTGCCAGCAGCTACCGGGGCAGGGGACAGTTAGGGGAAAAACTGTTTTTT.

In its sample, this clonotype was seen many times. This sequence joins TRBV20-1 and TRBJ2-7, with D maybe TRBD2 (6 bases). Germline V gene data show CDR1 as DFQATT and CDR2 as SNEGSKA (reference sequence). V was clipped by 0 bases and J by 0 bases, with 9 bases between them. CDR3 length: 14 residues. This CDR3 reads CSARDPGVSYEQYF. The CDR3 nucleotides read TGCAGTGCTAGAGACCCGGGAGTCTCCTACGAGCAGTACTTC.

This chain connects TRBV2 to TRBJ2-1, with D perhaps TRBD1 or TRBD2 (5 bases each). The V gene lost 6 bases and the J gene lost 5 bases, with 8 bases spanning the gap. The V gene's germline CDR1 is SNHLY and CDR2 FYNNEI. This CDR3 has 12 residues. The CDR3 sequence is CASRGDNNEQFF. As DNA, the CDR3 is TGTGCCAGCAGGGGGGATAACAATGAGCAGTTCTTC.

On this clonotype itself: A much bigger clone sits one base away, suggesting this may be a read error. The rearrangement joins TRBV28 to TRBJ1-2; D not certain. This CDR3 comprises 13 residues. The germline gives CDR1 MDHEN, CDR2 SYDVKM. The V end lost 7 bases, the J end lost 5 bases, and 14 bases lay between the germline ends. The CDR3 sequence is CASNQQPTYGYTF. DNA of the CDR3: TGTGCCAGCAACCAGCAGCCCACTTATGGCTACACCTTC.

This chain joins TRBV7-2 and TRBJ2-5; TRBD1 is a possible D gene (5 bases). The CDR3 has 15 amino acids. Germline V gene sequence: CDR1 SGHTA, CDR2 FQGNSA. Trimming pared 3 bases from V and 4 bases from J, leaving 15 bases between. The CDR3, as DNA: TGTGCCAGCAGCTTTAGAAAAAAGACAGCAGAGACCCAGTACTTC. Translated: CASSFRKKTAETQYF. Drawing the rest from reference TRBV7-2 and TRBJ2-5, the complete variable domain is GAGVSQSPSNKVTEKGKDVELRCDPISGHTALYWYRQSLGQGLEFLIYFQGNSAPDKSGLPSDRFSAERTGGSVSTLTIQRTQQEDSAVYLCASSFRKKTAETQYFGPGTRLLVL.

This clonotype occurred many times. The CDR3 bases are TGCAGCGTTGAAGGGGCTAGCGGGAGACTGTACAATGAGCAGTTCTTC. Its protein is CSVEGASGRLYNEQFF. This sequence joins TRBV29-1 and TRBJ2-1, with 10 positions matching TRBD2. V dropped 1 base and J dropped 4; count of bases not matched to a gene: 7. The CDR3 is 16 residues long. CDR1 is SQVTM and CDR2 is ANQGSEA in the germline V gene.

This clonotype was seen repeatedly, ten times or more. CDR3 DNA sequence: TGTGCCAGCAGTAGGAGCGGCAATGAGCAGTTCTTC. Its protein is CASSRSGNEQFF. This chain joins TRBV27 and TRBJ2-1; D is possibly TRBD2 (5 bases). V lost 5 bases to trimming and J lost 6 bases, with 8 bases between them. Germline assignment: CDR1 MNHEY and CDR2 SMNVEV (reference sequence). The CDR3 consists of 12 residues.

This clonotype was counted ten times or more. This rearrangement joins TRBV18 to TRBJ1-1; no firm D call. CDR1 and CDR2 from the germline V gene are KGHSH and LQKENI. V was clipped by 3 bases and J by 1 base, with 12 bases between them. The CDR3 totals 15 residues. CDR3 sequence reads: CASSPLSGSNTEAFF. The DNA of the CDR3 is TGTGCCAGCTCACCTTTGTCAGGCTCGAACACTGAAGCTTTCTTT.

The chain recombines TRBV20-1 with TRBJ2-5; 9 positions match TRBD2. V lost 2 bases, J lost 2 bases, and 0 bases stayed unmatched. The V gene's germline CDR1 is DFQATT and CDR2 SNEGSKA (reference sequence). This CDR3 comprises 13 residues. For the CDR3, the DNA is TGCAGTGCTAGACTAGCGGGGCAAGAGACCCAGTACTTC. This encodes CSARLAGQETQYF.

This clonotype was counted ten times or more. The chain recombines TRBV7-8 with TRBJ2-3; D remains ambiguous. Trimming removed 1 base from V and 1 base from J, with 3 bases in between. The germline gives CDR1 SGHVS, CDR2 FQNEAQ. This CDR3 is 13 amino acids long. The CDR3 spells CASSLVRTDTQYF. The DNA of the CDR3 is TGTGCCAGCAGCTTAGTCCGCACAGATACGCAGTATTTT. The variable domain in full, completed from reference TRBV7-8 and TRBJ2-3, reads GAGVSQSPRYKVAKRGQDVALRCDPISGHVSLFWYQQALGQGPEFLTYFQNEAQLDKSGLPSDRFFAERPEGSVSTLKIQRTQQEDSAVYLCASSLVRTDTQYFGPGTRLTVL.

This clonotype was observed at least ten times. The gene calls are TRBV9 and TRBJ2-4, with TRBD1 matching 9 bases. CDR1 SGDLS and CDR2 YYNGEE come from the germline V gene. The CDR3 consists of 15 residues. Trimming removed 3 bases from V and 3 bases from J; junction bases left unmatched: 4. The CDR3 loop reads CASSGEGQGKNIQYF. CDR3 coding DNA: TGTGCCAGCAGCGGAGAGGGACAGGGCAAAAACATTCAGTACTTC.

This clonotype has at least ten counts. The chain joins TRBV2 to TRBJ2-3; tentatively, D is TRBD1 or TRBD2 (5 bases each). This CDR3 spans 14 amino acids. Germline V CDR1 and CDR2: SNHLY, FYNNEI. With 6 bases removed from V and 1 base from J, the gap between germline ends came to 11 bases. CDR3 nucleotide sequence: TGTGCCAGCAGGAGGGACCCTGGCACAGATACGCAGTATTTT. Amino acids: CASRRDPGTDTQYF. The full variable domain, its missing parts supplied by reference TRBV2 and TRBJ2-3, is EPEVTQTPSHQVTQMGQEVILRCVPISNHLYFYWYRQILGQKVEFLVSFYNNEISEKSEIFDDQFSVERPDGSNFTLKIRSTKLEDSAMYFCASRRDPGTDTQYFGPGTRLTVL.

At least ten counts were recorded for this clonotype. The chain joins TRBV12-3 or TRBV12-4 to TRBJ1-4; D is unresolved. Trimming removed 6 bases at V and 7 bases at J, with 24 bases between. The CDR3 totals 17 residues. The CDR3, as DNA: TGTGCCAGCAGGCCATCGGACGGAATGGTAGAGGGTGAAAAACTGTTTTTT. The encoded protein is CASRPSDGMVEGEKLFF.

The V call is TRBV7-2, the J call TRBJ2-7; D possibly uses TRBD1 or TRBD2 (5 bases each). CDR1 SGHTA and CDR2 FQGNSA come from the germline V gene. The CDR3 covers 15 residues. V lost 2 bases and J 2 bases, leaving 13 bases between the germline ends. This CDR3 reads CASSLMRGAAYEQYF. CDR3 nucleotides: TGTGCCAGCAGCTTAATGAGGGGAGCAGCCTACGAGCAGTACTTC.

Many counts were recorded for this clonotype. The gene calls are TRBV3-1 and TRBJ2-3; D gene ambiguous. Trimming shortened V by 0 bases and J by 4 bases, and 5 bases separated the two germline ends. CDR1 is LGHDT and CDR2 is YNNKEL in the germline V gene (reference sequence). CDR3 length: 13 residues. The CDR3 DNA reads TGTGCCAGCAGCCAAGAAGGGCCAGATACGCAGTATTTT. It encodes CASSQEGPDTQYF.

The chain couples TRBV4-1 to TRBJ2-1; maybe TRBD1 (6 bases). V was shortened by 5 bases and J by 4 bases, with 12 bases between the two germline ends. Germline lookup yields CDR1 MGHRA and CDR2 YSYEKL. The CDR3 runs to 14 residues. The CDR3, as DNA: TGCGCCAGCAGCGACAGGACAGTGTACAATGAGCAGTTCTTC. This translates into CASSDRTVYNEQFF.

This clonotype came up many times. The chain combines TRBV28 with TRBJ1-1; 9 bases line up with TRBD1. CDR1 and CDR2 from the germline V gene are MDHEN and SYDVKM. After removal of 4 bases from V and 5 bases from J, the junction contained 5 bases not matched to a gene. The CDR3 runs 14 residues. The CDR3 spells CASSSNRGRTEAFF. The CDR3 DNA is TGTGCCAGCAGTTCCAACAGGGGGCGTACTGAAGCTTTCTTT.

The sample holds many counts of this clonotype. V gene TRBV12-3 or TRBV12-4 combines with J gene TRBJ1-1; D call uncertain. V was clipped by 7 bases and J by 0 bases, with 9 bases between them. CDR3 length: 13 residues. This CDR3 reads CASNLGMNTEAFF. CDR3 nucleotides: TGTGCCAGCAACCTAGGGATGAACACTGAAGCTTTCTTT.

This clonotype occurred many times. The chain joins TRBV7-6 to TRBJ2-1; D might be TRBD2 (6 bases). Germline lookup yields CDR1 SGHVS and CDR2 FNYEAQ. There are 17 residues in the CDR3. The V end lost 5 bases, the J end lost 9 bases, and 26 bases lay between the germline ends. DNA of the CDR3: TGTGCCAGCAGCCTCCCCGGCGGGCTAGCGCCTCTGGGTGAGCAGTTCTTC. Amino acid sequence: CASSLPGGLAPLGEQFF.

The V and J genes are TRBV7-2 and TRBJ2-7; 10 positions agree with TRBD2. The CDR3 runs 17 residues. The junction had 15 bases not matched to a gene; V was cut back by 5 bases and J by 5 bases. Germline lookup yields CDR1 SGHTA and CDR2 FQGNSA. The CDR3 loop reads CASSPSGRLAGANEQYF. CDR3 in DNA: TGTGCCAGCAGCCCGTCCGGGAGGCTAGCGGGAGCCAACGAGCAGTACTTC.

Points on this clonotype: An end of the junction differs from the germline gene, which may be a read error. V usage is TRBV24-1 and J usage is TRBJ1-1, with unresolved D. The CDR3 totals 16 residues. The V gene's germline CDR1 is KGHDR and CDR2 SFDVKD. The CDR3 here is CATSDLEGEWNAEAFF. The CDR3 DNA is TGTGCCACCAGTGATCTCGAGGGAGAGTGGAACGCTGAAGCTTTCTTT.

This clonotype was seen a handful of times. The conserved closing phenylalanine or tryptophan is absent in this CDR3, likely reflecting a read error. The chain recombines TRBV30 with TRBJ2-7; no clear D gene. Trimming shortened V by 1 base and J by 2 bases, and 6 bases separated the two germline ends. Per the germline V gene, CDR1 is GTSNPN and CDR2 is SVGIG (reference sequence). This CDR3 region has 12 residues. The CDR3 sequence: CAWSGRPYEQYS. CDR3 nucleotides: TGTGCCTGGAGTGGAAGACCCTACGAGCAGTACTCC.